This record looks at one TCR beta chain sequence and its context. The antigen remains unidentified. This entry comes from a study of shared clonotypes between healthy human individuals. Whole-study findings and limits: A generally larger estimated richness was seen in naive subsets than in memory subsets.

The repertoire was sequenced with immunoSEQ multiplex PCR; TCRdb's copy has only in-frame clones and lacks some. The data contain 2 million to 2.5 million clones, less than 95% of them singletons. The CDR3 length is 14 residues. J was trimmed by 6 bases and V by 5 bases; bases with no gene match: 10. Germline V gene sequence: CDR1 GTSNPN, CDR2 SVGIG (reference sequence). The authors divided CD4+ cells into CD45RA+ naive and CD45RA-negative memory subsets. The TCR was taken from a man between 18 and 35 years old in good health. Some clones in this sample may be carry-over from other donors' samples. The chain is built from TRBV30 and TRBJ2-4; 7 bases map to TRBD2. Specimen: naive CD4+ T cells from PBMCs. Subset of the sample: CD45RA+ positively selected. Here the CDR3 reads CAWGGRSGANIQYF. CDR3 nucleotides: TGTGCCTGGGGGGGAAGAAGCGGGGCAAACATTCAGTACTTC.